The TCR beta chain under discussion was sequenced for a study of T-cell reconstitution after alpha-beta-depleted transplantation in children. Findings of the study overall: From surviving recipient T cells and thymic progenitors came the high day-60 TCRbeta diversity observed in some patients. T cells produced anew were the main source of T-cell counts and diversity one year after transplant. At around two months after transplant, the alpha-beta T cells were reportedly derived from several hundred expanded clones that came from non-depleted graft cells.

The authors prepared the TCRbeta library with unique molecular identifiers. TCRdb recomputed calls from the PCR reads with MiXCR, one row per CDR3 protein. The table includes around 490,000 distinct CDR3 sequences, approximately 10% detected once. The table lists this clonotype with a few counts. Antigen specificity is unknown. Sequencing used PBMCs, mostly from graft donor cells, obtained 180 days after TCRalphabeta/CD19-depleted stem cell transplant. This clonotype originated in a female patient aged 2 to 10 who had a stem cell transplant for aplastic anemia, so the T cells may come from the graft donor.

The CDR3 sequence is CASSFPFRGPGANVLTF. CDR3 in DNA: TGCGCCAGCAGCTTCCCTTTTAGGGGTCCTGGGGCCAACGTCCTGACTTTC. The chain combines TRBV5-1 with TRBJ2-6; perhaps TRBD1 as D (5 bases). Germline V gene lookup returns CDR1 SGHRS and CDR2 YFSETQ. Trimming stripped 2 bases from V and 2 bases from J, with 14 bases between. The CDR3 sequence is 17 residues long. The entire variable domain, with the rest obtained from reference TRBV5-1 and TRBJ2-6, is as follows: KAGVTQTPRYLIKTRGQQVTLSCSPISGHRSVSWYQQTPGQGLQFLFEYFSETQRNKGNFPGRFSGRQFSNSRSEMNVSTLELGDSALYLCASSFPFRGPGANVLTFGAGSRLTVL.